One and the same sample provided the 27 T cell receptor beta chains below, sequenced in a study of T cell responses to AZD1222 COVID-19 vaccine. TCRdb's copy holds only in-frame clones and misses some; the assay was immunoSEQ multiplex PCR. The sample shows around 25,000 clones, around 87% of them seen only once. The sequenced sample was peripheral blood, obtained 28 days after the second AZD1222 dose. These receptors were taken from an adult who received the AZD1222 COVID-19 vaccine.

The chain links TRBV18 to TRBJ1-5; TRBD1 aligns across 10 bases. V lost 3 bases, J lost 4 bases, and 9 bases stayed unmatched. The length of the CDR3 is 17 residues. Germline-derived CDR1 and CDR2 are KGHSH and LQKENI. The CDR3 here is CASSPGQGTAENQPQHF. As DNA, the CDR3 is TGTGCCAGCTCACCGGGACAGGGGACAGCAGAAAATCAGCCCCAGCATTTT.

V and J are TRBV18 and TRBJ1-5, with 7 nucleotides matching TRBD1. The CDR3 loop spans 14 amino acids. V was clipped by 3 bases and J by 4 bases; unmatched bases: 3. Germline lookup yields CDR1 KGHSH and CDR2 LQKENI. The CDR3 DNA reads TGTGCCAGCTCACCGGGACAGAATAATCAGCCCCAGCATTTT. Encoded protein: CASSPGQNNQPQHF.

The chain uses TRBV19 and TRBJ2-3, with 10 bases identical to TRBD2. Germline CDR1 and CDR2: LNHDA and SQIVND (reference sequence). V lost 5 bases and J lost 4; bases outside the gene matches: 9. This CDR3 has 16 amino acids. CDR3: CASSAPSGSWADTQYF. CDR3 bases: TGTGCCAGTAGTGCCCCTAGCGGGAGCTGGGCAGATACGCAGTATTTT.

The V and J genes are TRBV28 and TRBJ2-3; 8 bases align to TRBD2. The CDR3 has 13 residues. Per germline, CDR1 MDHEN and CDR2 SYDVKM. V lost 6 bases and J lost 4; bases outside the gene matches: 3. The CDR3 nucleotides read TGTGCCAGCAGAGGCGGGAGGCCAGATACGCAGTATTTT. As protein: CASRGGRPDTQYF.

J is TRBJ2-2 and V is TRBV24-1, with 8 bases identical to TRBD1. Germline V gene lookup returns CDR1 KGHDR and CDR2 SFDVKD. With 7 bases clipped from V and 0 bases from J, the junction kept 0 bases outside the gene matches. This CDR3 comprises 14 residues. CDR3 in amino acids: CATRDRANTGELFF. CDR3 coding DNA: TGTGCCACCAGGGACAGGGCGAACACCGGGGAGCTGTTTTTT.

CDR3 bases: TGCGCCAGCAGTGCCCAGCGGGAGGGTCGTGAGCAGTTCTTC. Encoded protein: CASSAQREGREQFF. The chain couples TRBV10-1 to TRBJ2-1, with 10 bases identical to TRBD2. V dropped 4 bases and J dropped 9; count of bases not matched to a gene: 6. CDR1 and CDR2 from the germline V gene are WNHNN and SYGVQD (reference sequence). The CDR3 has 14 residues.

The genes are TRBV28 and TRBJ1-2; D is perhaps TRBD1 (6 bases). The V gene lost 7 bases and the J gene lost 0 bases, with 12 bases spanning the gap. CDR3 length: 14 residues. Germline V gene sequence: CDR1 MDHEN, CDR2 SYDVKM. The CDR3 protein is CASTRDNANYGYTF. The CDR3 DNA sequence: TGTGCCAGCACCCGGGACAACGCTAACTATGGCTACACCTTC.

This sequence joins TRBV28 and TRBJ1-5; weak D call: TRBD1 (6 bases). The CDR3 sequence is 15 residues long. Germline V CDR1 and CDR2: MDHEN, SYDVKM. V lost 7 bases to trimming and J lost 2 bases, with 15 bases between them. The CDR3 spells CASTSGGGRNQPQHF. The CDR3 nucleotides read TGTGCCAGCACCTCCGGGGGGGGCCGCAATCAGCCCCAGCATTTT.

The chain carries TRBV14 and TRBJ1-5; D uncertain. The CDR3 spans 13 residues. Germline V gene sequence: CDR1 SGHDN, CDR2 FVKESK. The germline V and J ends were trimmed by 0 bases and 7 bases, with 7 bases remaining between them. This CDR3 is CASSQDGFQPQHF. In DNA form, the CDR3 reads TGTGCCAGCAGCCAAGATGGATTCCAGCCCCAGCATTTT.

This clone was detected only a few times. This rearrangement joins TRBV7-5 to TRBJ1-2; TRBD1 is taken as the D call from the table, unchecked against the DNA. TRBV7-5 constitutes a pseudogene. The CDR3 totals 11 residues. DNA of the CDR3: TGTGCCAGAACCTCCCAGGGTGGCTACACCTTC. It codes for CARTSQGGYTF.

This clone is a singleton in its sample. The CDR3 loop is CASSSTEEKLFF. Here the CDR3 DNA reads TGTGCCAGCAGTTCGACCGAGGAAAAACTGTTTTTT. The V gene is TRBV2, the J gene TRBJ1-4; D remains ambiguous. Per germline, CDR1 SNHLY and CDR2 FYNNEI. Trimming took 5 bases from V and 8 from J, leaving 9 bases between them. The CDR3 is 12 residues long.

The J gene is TRBJ2-5, the V gene TRBV7-8, with TRBD2 matching over 7 bases. CDR3 length: 15 residues. Germline-derived CDR1 and CDR2 are SGHVS and FQNEAQ. The V and J ends lost 4 bases and 5 bases, in that order; junction bases with no gene match: 10. The CDR3 region has the DNA TGTGCCAGCAGCTCAGAGGCTAGCGGAGCGGAGACCCAGTACTTC. Its protein product is CASSSEASGAETQYF.

The chain combines TRBV5-1 with TRBJ2-4, with 8 bases fitting TRBD2. V trimming: 4 bases; J trimming: 4 bases; junction bases outside the gene matches: 7. Germline assignment: CDR1 SGHRS and CDR2 YFSETQ. CDR3 length: 15 amino acids. As DNA, the CDR3 is TGCGCCAGCAGCCGGGAGGGAGGGCCTAAAAACATTCAGTACTTC. Translated, it gives CASSREGGPKNIQYF.

The chain combines TRBV21-1 with TRBJ2-3; the D call of TRBD2 is as the table states it, not checked on the DNA. TRBV21-1 is a pseudogene locus. This CDR3 is built from 15 residues. This CDR3 is CASSPGGPTTDTQYF. CDR3 coding DNA: TGTGCCAGCAGCCCCGGGGGGCCGACGACAGATACGCAGTATTTT.

The chain joins TRBV9 to TRBJ2-7; 10 bases align to TRBD2. The CDR3 has 14 residues. Germline V gene data show CDR1 as SGDLS and CDR2 as YYNGEE. Trimming took 0 bases from V and 3 from J; bases not matched to a gene: 0. The DNA for the CDR3 is TGTGCCAGCAGCGTAGGACTAGCGGGCTACGAGCAGTACTTC. Translating it yields CASSVGLAGYEQYF.

J is TRBJ2-7 and V is TRBV28; 8 bases map to TRBD1. V trimming: 6 bases; J trimming: 2 bases; junction bases outside the gene matches: 3. The CDR3 runs 13 residues. Germline lookup yields CDR1 MDHEN and CDR2 SYDVKM. The CDR3 is CASSPDRAYEQYF. The CDR3 DNA sequence: TGTGCCAGCAGCCCGGACAGGGCCTACGAGCAGTACTTC.

V gene TRBV28 combines with J gene TRBJ1-3, with 7 bases that match TRBD1. The CDR3 is 14 amino acids. CDR1 is MDHEN and CDR2 is SYDVKM in the germline V gene. V was pared by 11 bases and J by 4 bases, with 11 bases of the junction left unmatched. Here the CDR3 reads CASSLDRAGNTIYF. DNA of the CDR3: TGTGCCTCCAGTTTAGACAGGGCCGGAAACACCATATATTTT.

The chain employs TRBV4-3 and TRBJ1-6; D gene ambiguous. The germline gives CDR1 LGHNA, CDR2 YSLEER. V was shortened by 0 bases and J by 0 bases, with 6 bases between the two germline ends. The length of the CDR3 is 16 residues. This chain's CDR3 is CASSQDTSSYNSPLHF. DNA for the CDR3: TGCGCCAGCAGCCAAGACACGAGCTCCTATAATTCACCCCTCCACTTT.

This chain connects TRBV13 to TRBJ2-3, with TRBD2 identical over 8 bases. This CDR3 has 15 residues. The junction had 9 bases not matched to a gene; V was cut back by 4 bases and J by 6 bases. The germline V gene has CDR1 PRHDT and CDR2 FYEKMQ (reference sequence). The CDR3 coding sequence is TGTGCCAGCAGCTACGGGGCGGGAGGCCGCGATACGCAGTATTTT. It specifies CASSYGAGGRDTQYF. The full variable domain, with the rest looked up from reference TRBV13 and TRBJ2-3, is AAGVIQSPRHLIKEKRETATLKCYPIPRHDTVYWYQQGPGQDPQFLISFYEKMQSDKGSIPDRFSAQQFSDYHSELNMSSLELGDSALYFCASSYGAGGRDTQYFGPGTRLTVL.

The chain combines TRBV29-1 with TRBJ2-3, with 8 bases matching TRBD2. The CDR3 contains 14 residues. The J segment lost 4 bases and the V segment lost 4 bases, leaving 7 bases of the junction unmatched. Looked up from germline, CDR1 is SQVTM and CDR2 is ANQGSEA. The CDR3 DNA follows: TGCAGCGTTGCCGGGACTAGGGGTCCAGATACGCAGTATTTT. Protein: CSVAGTRGPDTQYF.

The gene calls are TRBV10-1 and TRBJ2-7; D may be TRBD2 (5 bases). This CDR3 has 13 residues. From germline, CDR1 is WNHNN and CDR2 SYGVQD (reference sequence). Trimming shortened V by 8 bases and J by 2 bases, and 13 bases separated the two germline ends. In DNA form, the CDR3 reads TGCGCCAGCGGGCCGGGGATACCCTACGAGCAGTACTTC. Protein sequence: CASGPGIPYEQYF.

This clone is categorized as medium-sized. J is TRBJ2-1 and V is TRBV19; TRBD2 matches 8 bases. This CDR3 comprises 16 residues. Germline assignment: CDR1 LNHDA and CDR2 SQIVND (reference sequence). The V gene end was trimmed by 5 bases and the J gene end by 3 bases; junction bases not matched to a gene: 9. The chain's CDR3 is CASSPWGREVYNEQFF. In nucleotides, the CDR3 is TGTGCCAGTAGTCCCTGGGGGCGGGAGGTCTACAATGAGCAGTTCTTC.

This rearrangement joins TRBV5-1 to TRBJ2-2; D unclear. The length of the CDR3 is 14 residues. V was shortened by 0 bases and J by 4 bases, with 7 bases between the two germline ends. The germline V gene encodes CDR1 SGHRS and CDR2 YFSETQ. CDR3: CASSLELGTGELFF. The CDR3, as DNA: TGCGCCAGCAGCTTGGAATTAGGCACCGGGGAGCTGTTTTTT.

This chain connects TRBV28 to TRBJ1-2, with D hard to call. This CDR3 spans 12 amino acids. The germline V gene has CDR1 MDHEN and CDR2 SYDVKM. V shed 5 bases and J shed 11 bases, with 15 bases lying between them. CDR3 DNA: TGTGCCAGCAGTCGGAACGGGCGTGTTTACACCTTC. Translated, it gives CASSRNGRVYTF.

The gene calls are TRBV29-1 and TRBJ1-1; a possible D gene is TRBD1 (5 bases). This CDR3 is built from 14 residues. V was cut by 7 bases and J by 0 bases, with 15 bases left in between. CDR1 and CDR2 (germline): SQVTM, ANQGSEA. CDR3 in amino acids: CSASERGLNTEAFF. The CDR3 region has the DNA TGCAGCGCCTCGGAGAGGGGCCTGAACACTGAAGCTTTCTTT.

The chain is built from TRBV7-2 and TRBJ2-7; TRBD2 matches at 8 bases. The ends lost 5 bases at V and 3 bases at J; junction bases unmatched: 6. CDR3 length equals 14 residues. The germline CDR1 and CDR2 sequences are SGHTA and FQGNSA. The CDR3 here is CASSTSSGHYEQYF. CDR3 sequence (DNA): TGTGCCAGCAGCACGTCTAGCGGGCACTACGAGCAGTACTTC.

The gene calls are TRBV5-1 and TRBJ1-1; unclear D gene. The CDR3 spans 12 residues. Trimming removed 1 base at V and 6 bases at J, with 7 bases between. CDR1 is SGHRS, CDR2 YFSETQ, per germline. This chain's CDR3 is CASSLRDSEAFF. In nucleotides, the CDR3 is TGCGCCAGCAGCTTGAGGGATTCTGAAGCTTTCTTT.